The 2 T cell receptor beta chains given below trace back to one sample, sequenced in a study of cytomegalovirus exposure and HLA in healthy donors. Primers for the PCR totalled 60 Vbeta and 13 Jbeta. Sequencing used immunoSEQ multiplex PCR; TCRdb keeps in-frame clones, though not all of them. The sample lists about 160,000 clones; roughly 79% were seen once. Sequencing was carried out using PBMCs. Source of these receptors: a woman aged 45-65 years in good health and CMV-seronegative.

Worth noting for this clone: Germline is not matched at one junction end, which may reflect a read error. The V gene is TRBV6-6, the J gene TRBJ1-2, with 8 nucleotides matching TRBD1. The CDR3 has 14 residues. Germline assignment: CDR1 MNHNY and CDR2 SVGAGI (reference sequence). The CDR3 region has the DNA TGCGCGGGGCACAGGGGGGGAGCTAACTATGGCTACACCTTC. Its translation: CAGHRGGANYGYTF.

This chain joins TRBV15 and TRBJ1-4; D is unresolved. The CDR3 has 15 amino acids. Germline V gene lookup returns CDR1 LNHNV and CDR2 YYDKDF (reference sequence). Trimming cost V 1 base and J 7 bases, with 13 bases left between them. CDR3 residues: CATSRALAGSEKLFF. The CDR3 coding sequence is TGTGCCACCAGCAGAGCTCTCGCAGGTAGTGAAAAACTGTTTTTT. Looking up the rest from reference TRBV15 and TRBJ1-4 gives the full variable domain: DAMVIQNPRYQVTQFGKPVTLSCSQTLNHNVMYWYQQKSSQAPKLLFHYYDKDFNNEADTPDNFQSRRPNTSFCFLDIRSPGLGDTAMYLCATSRALAGSEKLFFGSGTQLSVL.